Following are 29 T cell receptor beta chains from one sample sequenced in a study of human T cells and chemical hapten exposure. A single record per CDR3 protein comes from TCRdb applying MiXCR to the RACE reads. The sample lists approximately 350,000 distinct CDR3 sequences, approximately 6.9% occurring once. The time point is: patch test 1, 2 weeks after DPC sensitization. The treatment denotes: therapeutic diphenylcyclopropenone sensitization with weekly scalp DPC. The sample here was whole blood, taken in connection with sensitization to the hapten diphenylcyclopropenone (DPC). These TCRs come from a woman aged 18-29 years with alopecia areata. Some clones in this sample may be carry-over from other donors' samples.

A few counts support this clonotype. Written as DNA, the CDR3 is TGTGCCAGCAGCCCGTCGGTCTATAGTTGGACGAACTACGAGCAGTACTTC. Its protein product is CASSPSVYSWTNYEQYF. The rearrangement joins TRBV5-6 to TRBJ2-7; D gene ambiguous. Germline V gene data show CDR1 as SGHDT and CDR2 as YYEEEE. The CDR3 covers 17 residues. Between the trimmed V and J ends, which lost 4 bases and 3 bases, there was a span of 23 bases.

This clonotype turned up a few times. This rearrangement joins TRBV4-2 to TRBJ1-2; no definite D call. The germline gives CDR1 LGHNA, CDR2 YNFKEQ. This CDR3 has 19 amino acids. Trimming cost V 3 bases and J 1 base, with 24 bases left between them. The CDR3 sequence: CASSQNKVAPYPLNYGYTF. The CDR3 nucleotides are TGTGCCAGCAGCCAGAACAAGGTGGCCCCGTACCCCCTTAACTATGGCTACACCTTC.

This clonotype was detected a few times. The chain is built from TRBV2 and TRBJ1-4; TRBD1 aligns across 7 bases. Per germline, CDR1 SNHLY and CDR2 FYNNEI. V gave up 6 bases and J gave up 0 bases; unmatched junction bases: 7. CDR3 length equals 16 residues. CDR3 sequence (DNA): TGTGCCAGCAGCGCCGGGACAGTCTCAACTAATGAAAAACTGTTTTTT. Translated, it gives CASSAGTVSTNEKLFF.

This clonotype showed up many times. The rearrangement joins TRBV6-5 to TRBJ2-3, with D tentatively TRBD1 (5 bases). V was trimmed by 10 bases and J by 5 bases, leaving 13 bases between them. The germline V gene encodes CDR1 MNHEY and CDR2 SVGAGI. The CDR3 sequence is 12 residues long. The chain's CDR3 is CAISTVGDTQYF. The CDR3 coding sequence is TGTGCCATCTCGACAGTAGGAGATACGCAGTATTTT.

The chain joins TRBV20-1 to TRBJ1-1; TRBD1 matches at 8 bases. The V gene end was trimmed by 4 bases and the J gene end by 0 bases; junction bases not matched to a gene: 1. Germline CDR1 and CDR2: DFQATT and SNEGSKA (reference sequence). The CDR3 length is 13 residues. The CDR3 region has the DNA TGCAGTGCTACGGACAGGGTGAACACTGAAGCTTTCTTT. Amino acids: CSATDRVNTEAFF.

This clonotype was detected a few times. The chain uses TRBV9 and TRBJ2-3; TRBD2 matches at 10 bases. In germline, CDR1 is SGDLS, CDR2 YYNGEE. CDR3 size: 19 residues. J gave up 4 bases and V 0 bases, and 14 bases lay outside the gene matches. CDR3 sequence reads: CASSVASLGLAGASDTQYF. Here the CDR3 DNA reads TGTGCCAGCAGCGTAGCTTCTTTAGGGCTAGCGGGGGCCTCAGATACGCAGTATTTT.

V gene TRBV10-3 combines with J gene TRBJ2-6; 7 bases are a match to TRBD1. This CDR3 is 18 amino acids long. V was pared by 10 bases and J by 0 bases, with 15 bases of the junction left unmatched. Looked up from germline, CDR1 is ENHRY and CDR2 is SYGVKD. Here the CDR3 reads CATATPGQTLSGANVLTF. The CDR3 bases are TGTGCCACCGCTACTCCGGGACAGACTCTCTCTGGGGCCAACGTCCTGACTTTC.

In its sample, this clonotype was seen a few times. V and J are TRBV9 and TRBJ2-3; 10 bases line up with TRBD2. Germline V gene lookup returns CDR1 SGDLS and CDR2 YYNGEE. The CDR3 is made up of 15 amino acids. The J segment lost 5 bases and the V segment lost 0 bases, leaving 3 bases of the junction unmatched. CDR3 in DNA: TGTGCCAGCAGCGTAGTTTCTAGCGGGGGAGATACGCAGTATTTT. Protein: CASSVVSSGGDTQYF.

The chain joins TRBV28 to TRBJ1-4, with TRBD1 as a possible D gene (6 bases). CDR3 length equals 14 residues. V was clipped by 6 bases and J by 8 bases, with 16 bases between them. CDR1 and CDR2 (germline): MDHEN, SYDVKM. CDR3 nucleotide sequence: TGTGCCAGCAGGCAGGGGCAACAGAACGAAAAACTGTTTTTT. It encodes CASRQGQQNEKLFF. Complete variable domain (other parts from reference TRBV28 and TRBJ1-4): DVKVTQSSRYLVKRTGEKVFLECVQDMDHENMFWYRQDPGLGLRLIYFSYDVKMKEKGDIPEGYSVSREKKERFSLILESASTNQTSMYLCASRQGQQNEKLFFGSGTQLSVL.

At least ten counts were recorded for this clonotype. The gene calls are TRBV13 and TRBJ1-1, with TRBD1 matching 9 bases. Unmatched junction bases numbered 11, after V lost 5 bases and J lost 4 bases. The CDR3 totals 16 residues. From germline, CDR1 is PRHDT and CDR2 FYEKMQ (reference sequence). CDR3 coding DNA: TGTGCCAGCAGCGGGACAGGGAAAGTCTCAGGCACTGAAGCTTTCTTT. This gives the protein CASSGTGKVSGTEAFF.

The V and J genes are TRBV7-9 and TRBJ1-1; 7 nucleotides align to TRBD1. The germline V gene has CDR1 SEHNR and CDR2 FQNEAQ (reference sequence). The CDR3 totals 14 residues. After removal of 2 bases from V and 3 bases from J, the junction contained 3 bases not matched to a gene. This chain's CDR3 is CASSLTQGYTEAFF. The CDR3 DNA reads TGTGCCAGCAGCTTAACACAGGGGTACACTGAAGCTTTCTTT. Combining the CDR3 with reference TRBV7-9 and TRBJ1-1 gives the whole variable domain DTGVSQNPRHKITKRGQNVTFRCDPISEHNRLYWYRQTLGQGPEFLTYFQNEAQLEKSRLLSDRFSAERPKGSFSTLEIQRTEQGDSAMYLCASSLTQGYTEAFFGQGTRLTVV.

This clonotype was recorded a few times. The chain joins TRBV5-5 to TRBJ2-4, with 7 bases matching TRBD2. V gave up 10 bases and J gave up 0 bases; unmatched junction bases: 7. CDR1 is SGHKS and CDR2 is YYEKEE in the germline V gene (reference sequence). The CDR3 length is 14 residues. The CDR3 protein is CAPGRVLAKNIQYF. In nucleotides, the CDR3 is TGTGCCCCTGGGAGGGTACTAGCCAAAAACATTCAGTACTTC.

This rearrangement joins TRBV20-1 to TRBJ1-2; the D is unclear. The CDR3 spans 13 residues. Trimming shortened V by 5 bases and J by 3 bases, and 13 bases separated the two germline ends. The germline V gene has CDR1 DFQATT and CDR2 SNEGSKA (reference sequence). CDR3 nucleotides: TGCAGTGCTCCGACGTGGATAGACTATGGCTACACCTTC. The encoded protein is CSAPTWIDYGYTF.

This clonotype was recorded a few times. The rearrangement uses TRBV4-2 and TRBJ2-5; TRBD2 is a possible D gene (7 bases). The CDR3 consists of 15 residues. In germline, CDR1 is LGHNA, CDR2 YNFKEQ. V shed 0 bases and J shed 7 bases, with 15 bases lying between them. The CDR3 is CASSQDEGGPGTQYF. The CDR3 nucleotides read TGTGCCAGCAGCCAAGATGAGGGGGGGCCCGGGACCCAGTACTTC.

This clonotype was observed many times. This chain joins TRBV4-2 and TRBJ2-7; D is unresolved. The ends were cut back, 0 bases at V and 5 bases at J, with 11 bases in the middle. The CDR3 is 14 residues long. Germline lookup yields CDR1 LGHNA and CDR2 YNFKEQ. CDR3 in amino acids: CASSQDSALDEQYF. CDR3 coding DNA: TGTGCCAGCAGCCAAGATTCAGCCCTAGACGAGCAGTACTTC.

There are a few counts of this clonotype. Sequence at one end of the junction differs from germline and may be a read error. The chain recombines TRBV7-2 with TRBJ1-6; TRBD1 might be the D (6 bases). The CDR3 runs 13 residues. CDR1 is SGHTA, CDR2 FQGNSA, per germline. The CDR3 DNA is TGTGCCAGTAGCTGGGGGGCTAATTCACCCCTCCACTTT. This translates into CASSWGANSPLHF.

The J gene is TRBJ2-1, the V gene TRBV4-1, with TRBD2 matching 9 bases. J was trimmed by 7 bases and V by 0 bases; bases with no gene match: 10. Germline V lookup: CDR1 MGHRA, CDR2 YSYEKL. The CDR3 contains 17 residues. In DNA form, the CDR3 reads TGCGCCAGCAGCCAAGAGCTAGCGGGGAGCCTCTTAAATGAGCAGTTCTTC. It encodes CASSQELAGSLLNEQFF.

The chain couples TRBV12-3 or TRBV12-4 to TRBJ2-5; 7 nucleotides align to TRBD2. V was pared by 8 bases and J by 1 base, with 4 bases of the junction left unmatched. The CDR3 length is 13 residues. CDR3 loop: CASGGELQETQYF. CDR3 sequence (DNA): TGTGCCAGCGGGGGGGAGCTCCAAGAGACCCAGTACTTC.

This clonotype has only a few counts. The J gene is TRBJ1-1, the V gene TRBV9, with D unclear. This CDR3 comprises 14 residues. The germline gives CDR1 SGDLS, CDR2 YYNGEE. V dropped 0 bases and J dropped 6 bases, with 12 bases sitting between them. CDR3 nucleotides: TGTGCCAGCAGCGTAGTTCCAGGACTTTCTGAAGCTTTCTTT. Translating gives CASSVVPGLSEAFF. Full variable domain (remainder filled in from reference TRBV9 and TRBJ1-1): DSGVTQTPKHLITATGQRVTLRCSPRSGDLSVYWYQQSLDQGLQFLIQYYNGEERAKGNILERFSAQQFPDLHSELNLSSLELGDSALYFCASSVVPGLSEAFFGQGTRLTVV.

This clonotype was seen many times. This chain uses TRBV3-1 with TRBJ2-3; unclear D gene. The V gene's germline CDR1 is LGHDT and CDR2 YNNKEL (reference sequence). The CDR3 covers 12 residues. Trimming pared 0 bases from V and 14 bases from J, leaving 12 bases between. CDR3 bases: TGTGCCAGCAGCCAAGAAAGGAGACCCCGGTATTTT. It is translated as CASSQERRPRYF.

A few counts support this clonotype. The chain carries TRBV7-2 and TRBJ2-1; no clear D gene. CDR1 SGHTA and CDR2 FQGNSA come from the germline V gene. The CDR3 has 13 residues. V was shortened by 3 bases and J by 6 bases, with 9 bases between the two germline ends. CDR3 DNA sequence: TGTGCCAGCAGCTTTAGACTCCTCAATGAGCAGTTCTTC. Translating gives CASSFRLLNEQFF.

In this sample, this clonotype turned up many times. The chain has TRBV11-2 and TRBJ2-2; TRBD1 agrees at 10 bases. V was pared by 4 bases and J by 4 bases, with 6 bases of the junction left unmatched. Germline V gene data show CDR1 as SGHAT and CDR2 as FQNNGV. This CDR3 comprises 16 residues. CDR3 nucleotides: TGTGCCAGCAGCTATTTGACAGGGGGCGGCACCGGGGAGCTGTTTTTT. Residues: CASSYLTGGGTGELFF.

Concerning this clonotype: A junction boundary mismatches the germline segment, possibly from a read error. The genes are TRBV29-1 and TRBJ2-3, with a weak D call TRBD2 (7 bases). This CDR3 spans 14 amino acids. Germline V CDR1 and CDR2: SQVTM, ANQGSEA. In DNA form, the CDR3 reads TGCTGCGTGGGGGGGTCTGGTACAGGGGATACGCAGTATTTT. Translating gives CCVGGSGTGDTQYF.

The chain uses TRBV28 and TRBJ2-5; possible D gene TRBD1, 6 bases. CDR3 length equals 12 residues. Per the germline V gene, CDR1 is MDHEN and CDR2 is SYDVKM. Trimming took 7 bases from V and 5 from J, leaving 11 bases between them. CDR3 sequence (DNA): TGTGCCAGCACCCAAGGGGGTGAGACCCAGTACTTC. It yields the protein CASTQGGETQYF. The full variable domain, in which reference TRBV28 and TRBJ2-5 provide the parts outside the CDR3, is DVKVTQSSRYLVKRTGEKVFLECVQDMDHENMFWYRQDPGLGLRLIYFSYDVKMKEKGDIPEGYSVSREKKERFSLILESASTNQTSMYLCASTQGGETQYFGPGTRLLVL.

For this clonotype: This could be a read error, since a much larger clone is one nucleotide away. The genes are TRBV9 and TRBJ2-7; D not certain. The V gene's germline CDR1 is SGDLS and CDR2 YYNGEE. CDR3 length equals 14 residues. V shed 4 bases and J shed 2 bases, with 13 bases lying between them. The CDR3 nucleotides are TGTGCCAGCAGCCTGCGGCAGCCCGCCTACGAGCAGTACTTC. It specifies CASSLRQPAYEQYF. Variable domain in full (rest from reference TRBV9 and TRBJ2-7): DSGVTQTPKHLITATGQRVTLRCSPRSGDLSVYWYQQSLDQGLQFLIQYYNGEERAKGNILERFSAQQFPDLHSELNLSSLELGDSALYFCASSLRQPAYEQYFGPGTRLTVT.

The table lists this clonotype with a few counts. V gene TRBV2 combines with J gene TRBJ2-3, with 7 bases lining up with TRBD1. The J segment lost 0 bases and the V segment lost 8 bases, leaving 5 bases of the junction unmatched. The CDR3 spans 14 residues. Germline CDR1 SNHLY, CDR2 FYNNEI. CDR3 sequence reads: CASSGTVSTDTQYF. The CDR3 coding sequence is TGTGCCAGCTCCGGGACAGTAAGCACAGATACGCAGTATTTT. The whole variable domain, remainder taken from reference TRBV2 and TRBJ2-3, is EPEVTQTPSHQVTQMGQEVILRCVPISNHLYFYWYRQILGQKVEFLVSFYNNEISEKSEIFDDQFSVERPDGSNFTLKIRSTKLEDSAMYFCASSGTVSTDTQYFGPGTRLTVL.

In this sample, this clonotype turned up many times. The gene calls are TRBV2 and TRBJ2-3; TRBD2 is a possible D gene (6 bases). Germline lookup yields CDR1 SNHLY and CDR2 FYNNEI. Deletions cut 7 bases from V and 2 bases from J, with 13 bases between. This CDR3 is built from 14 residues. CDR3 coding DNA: TGTGCCAGCAAGGAGGGGCAGAACACAGATACGCAGTATTTT. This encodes CASKEGQNTDTQYF.

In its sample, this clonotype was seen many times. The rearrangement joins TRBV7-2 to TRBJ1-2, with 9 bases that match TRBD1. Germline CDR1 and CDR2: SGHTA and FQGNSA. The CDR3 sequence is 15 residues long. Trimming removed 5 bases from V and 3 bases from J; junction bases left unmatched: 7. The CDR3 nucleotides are TGTGCCAGCAGCATGCGGACAGGGGAGGACTATGGCTACACCTTC. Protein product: CASSMRTGEDYGYTF.

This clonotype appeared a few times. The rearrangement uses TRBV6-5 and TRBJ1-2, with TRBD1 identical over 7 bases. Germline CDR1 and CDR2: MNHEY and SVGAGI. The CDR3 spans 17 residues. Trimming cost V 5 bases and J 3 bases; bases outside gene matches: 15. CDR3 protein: CASSRDRVRQGYYGYTF. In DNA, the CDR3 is TGTGCCAGCAGTAGAGACAGGGTCCGACAGGGATACTATGGCTACACCTTC.